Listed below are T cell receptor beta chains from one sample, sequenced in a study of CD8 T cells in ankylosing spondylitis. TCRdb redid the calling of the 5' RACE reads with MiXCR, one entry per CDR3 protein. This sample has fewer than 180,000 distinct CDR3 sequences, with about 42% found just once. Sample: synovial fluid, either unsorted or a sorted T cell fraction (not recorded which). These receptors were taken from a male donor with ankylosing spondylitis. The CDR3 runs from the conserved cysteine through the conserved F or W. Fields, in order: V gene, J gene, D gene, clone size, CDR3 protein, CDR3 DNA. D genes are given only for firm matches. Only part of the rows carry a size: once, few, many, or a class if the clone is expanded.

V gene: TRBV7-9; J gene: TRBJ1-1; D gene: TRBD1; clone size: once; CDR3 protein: CASSSTGQGASNTEAFF; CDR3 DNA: TGTGCCAGCAGCTCAACCGGACAGGGGGCATCGAACACTGAAGCTTTCTTT
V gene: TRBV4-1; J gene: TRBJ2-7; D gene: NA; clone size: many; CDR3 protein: CASSQVPTSYEQYF; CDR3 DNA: TGCGCCAGCAGCCAAGTCCCCACCTCCTACGAGCAGTACTTC
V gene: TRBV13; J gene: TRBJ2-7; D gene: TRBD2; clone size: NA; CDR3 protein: CASSLGPPLTSGLTYEQYF; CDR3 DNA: TGTGCCAGCAGCTTAGGCCCCCCCCTCACTAGCGGACTGACCTACGAGCAGTACTTC
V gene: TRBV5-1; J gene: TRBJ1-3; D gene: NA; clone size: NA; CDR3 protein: CASSLAGTFSGNTIYF; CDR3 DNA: TGCGCCAGCAGCCTGGCCGGGACCTTCTCTGGAAACACCATATATTTT
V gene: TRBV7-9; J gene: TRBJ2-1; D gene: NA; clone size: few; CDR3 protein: CASSPFWQGSYNEQFF; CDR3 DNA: TGTGCCAGCAGCCCCTTTTGGCAGGGTTCCTACAATGAGCAGTTCTTC
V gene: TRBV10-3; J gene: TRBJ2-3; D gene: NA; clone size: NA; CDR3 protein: CAISESLGDTQYF; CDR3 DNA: TGTGCCATCAGTGAGTCGTTGGGAGATACGCAGTATTTT
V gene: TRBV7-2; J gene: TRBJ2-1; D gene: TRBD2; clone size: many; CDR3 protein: CASSPLALDYNEQFF; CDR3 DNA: TGTGCCAGCAGCCCACTAGCGCTAGACTACAATGAGCAGTTCTTC
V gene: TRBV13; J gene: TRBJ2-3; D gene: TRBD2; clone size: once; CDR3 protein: CASSSRLAGEPDTQYF; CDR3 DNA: TGTGCCAGCAGCTCCCGACTAGCGGGAGAGCCAGATACGCAGTATTTT
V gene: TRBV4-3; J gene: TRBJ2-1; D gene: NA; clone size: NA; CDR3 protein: CASSQGRGSVDEQFF; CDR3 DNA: TGCGCCAGCAGCCAAGGGAGGGGCTCGGTCGATGAGCAGTTCTTC
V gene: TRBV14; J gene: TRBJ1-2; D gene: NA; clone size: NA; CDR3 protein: CASSQRNRDITYTF; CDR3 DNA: TGTGCCAGCAGCCAAAGGAACCGGGACATAACGTACACCTTC
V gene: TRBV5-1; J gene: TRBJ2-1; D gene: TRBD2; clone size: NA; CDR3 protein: CASSYLAGGDHEQFF; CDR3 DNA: TGCGCCAGCAGCTACCTAGCGGGGGGGGACCATGAGCAGTTCTTC
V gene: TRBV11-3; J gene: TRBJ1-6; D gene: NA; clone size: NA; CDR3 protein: CASSPPNRDIGNNSPLHF; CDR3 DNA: TGTGCCAGCAGCCCACCGAACCGGGACATTGGGAATAATTCACCCCTCCACTTT
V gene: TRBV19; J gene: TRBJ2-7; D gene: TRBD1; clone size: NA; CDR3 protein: CASTPGLGQVYEQYF; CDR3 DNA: TGTGCCAGTACCCCAGGGCTGGGACAGGTCTACGAGCAGTACTTC
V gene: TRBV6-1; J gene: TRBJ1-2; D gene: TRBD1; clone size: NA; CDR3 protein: CASSEGTGVWIYGYTF; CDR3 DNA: TGTGCCAGCAGTGAGGGGACAGGGGTATGGATCTATGGCTACACCTTC
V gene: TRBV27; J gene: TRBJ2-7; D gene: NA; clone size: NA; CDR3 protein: CASSYGASSYEQYF; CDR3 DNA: TGTGCCAGCAGTTACGGCGCGAGCTCCTACGAGCAGTACTTC
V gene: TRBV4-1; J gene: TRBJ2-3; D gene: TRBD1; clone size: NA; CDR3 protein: CASSQINRGLEDTQYF; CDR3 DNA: TGCGCCAGCAGCCAAATAAACAGGGGGCTGGAAGATACGCAGTATTTT
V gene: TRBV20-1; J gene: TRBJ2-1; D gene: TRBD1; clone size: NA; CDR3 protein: CSASYWTGGGNEQFF; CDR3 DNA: TGCAGTGCTAGCTACTGGACAGGGGGAGGGAATGAGCAGTTCTTC
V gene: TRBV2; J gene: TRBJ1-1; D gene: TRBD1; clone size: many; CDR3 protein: CASDRANPTEAFF; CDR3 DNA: TGTGCCAGCGACAGGGCTAATCCGACTGAAGCTTTCTTT
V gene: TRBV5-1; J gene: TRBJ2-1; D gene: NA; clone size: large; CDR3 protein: CASSFGREKDNEQFF; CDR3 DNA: TGCGCCAGCAGCTTTGGACGGGAGAAGGACAATGAGCAGTTCTTC
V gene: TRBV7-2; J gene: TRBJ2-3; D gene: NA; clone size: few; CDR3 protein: CASSSPTIDSTDTQYF; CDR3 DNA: TGTGCCAGCAGCTCACCCACTATAGACAGCACAGATACGCAGTATTTT
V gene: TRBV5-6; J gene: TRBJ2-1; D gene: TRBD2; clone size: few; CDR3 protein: CASSGWTSGGKYNEQFF; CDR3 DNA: TGTGCCAGCAGCGGGTGGACTAGCGGGGGCAAATACAATGAGCAGTTCTTC
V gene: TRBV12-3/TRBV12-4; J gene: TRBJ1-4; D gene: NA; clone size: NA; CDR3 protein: CASSSPDTWEKLFF; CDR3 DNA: TGTGCCAGCAGTTCTCCCGACACCTGGGAAAAACTGTTTTTT
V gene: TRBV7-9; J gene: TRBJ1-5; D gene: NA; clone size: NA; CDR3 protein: CASSSTPSAQHF; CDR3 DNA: TGTGCCAGCAGCTCAACCCCCTCCGCCCAGCATTTT
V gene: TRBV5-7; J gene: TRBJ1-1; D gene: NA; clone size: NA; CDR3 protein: CASSLGPSGTEAFF; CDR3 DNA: TGTGCCAGCAGCTTGGGCCCGTCGGGAACTGAAGCTTTCTTT
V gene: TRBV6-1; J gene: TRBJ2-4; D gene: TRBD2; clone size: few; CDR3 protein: CASSPSAGGPNIQYF; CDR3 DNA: TGTGCCAGCAGTCCTTCGGCGGGAGGGCCGAACATTCAGTACTTC
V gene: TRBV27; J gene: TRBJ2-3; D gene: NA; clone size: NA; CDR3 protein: CASRIAGAPDTQYF; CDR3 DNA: TGTGCCAGCAGAATCGCGGGGGCCCCAGATACGCAGTATTTT
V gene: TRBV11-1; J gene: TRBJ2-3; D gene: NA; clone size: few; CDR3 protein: CASSLGGRAATYSSTDTQYF; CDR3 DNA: TGTGCCAGCAGCTTAGGGGGACGAGCGGCCACCTACTCTAGCACAGATACGCAGTATTTT
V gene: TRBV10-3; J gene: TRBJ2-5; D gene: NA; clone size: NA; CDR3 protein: CAISGGQWGQETQYF; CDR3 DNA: TGTGCCATCAGCGGGGGACAGTGGGGCCAAGAGACCCAGTACTTC
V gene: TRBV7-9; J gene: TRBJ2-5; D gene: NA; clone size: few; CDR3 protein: CASSLSGHQETQYF; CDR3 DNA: TGTGCCAGCAGCTTATCCGGGCACCAAGAGACCCAGTACTTC